This paragraph reports one T cell receptor (beta chain). The sample originates from a study of blood T cell repertoires in COVID-19. CDR3 length: 14 amino acids. Looked up from germline, CDR1 is LNHDA and CDR2 is SQIVND (reference sequence). V lost 6 bases to trimming and J lost 3 bases, with 11 bases between them. Authors' methods: Amplification of reference gene primers was used by the study to estimate nucleated cell counts. Profiling relied on immunoSEQ multiplex PCR, and the TCRdb table lists in-frame clones only, not all of them. V and J calls and clone size follow that table, whereas D and trimming were derived from the DNA. The repertoire has 150,000 to 200,000 clones, roughly 85% of them found once; the top ten carry about 0.95%.

This TCR was recovered from a man aged 35 to 55 with acute or convalescent COVID-19. Specimen: peripheral blood. This chain connects TRBV19 to TRBJ2-2, with TRBD1 as a possible D gene (6 bases). The CDR3 region has the DNA TGTGCCAGTAGCGTGTCAGGGGACACCGGGGAGCTGTTTTTT. Translation: CASSVSGDTGELFF.